These 8 T cell receptor beta chains share one sample of origin, sequenced in a study of molecular identifiers for immune sequencing clone quantification. TCRdb called the PCR reads again in MiXCR, with one record for every CDR3 protein. The sample consists of around 300,000 distinct CDR3 sequences, roughly 24% of them appearing once. Sequencing was performed on naive CD8+ T cells from blood, with Jurkat cell RNA spiked in. Subset noted: FACS-sorted CD8+CD4-CCR7+CD45RA+ naive T cells. Receptors were obtained from a human donor in good health. Some libraries in this study had Jurkat cell RNA spiked in.

A few counts support this clonotype. This rearrangement joins TRBV7-9 to TRBJ2-4, with a tentative D call TRBD2 (7 bases). CDR1 and CDR2 (germline): SEHNR, FQNEAQ (reference sequence). V was clipped by 5 bases and J by 8 bases, with 22 bases between them. The CDR3 spans 16 residues. The CDR3 region is CASSRGDTSGGDIQYF. The CDR3 DNA is TGTGCCAGCAGCCGGGGGGACACCTCCGGAGGAGACATTCAGTACTTC.

This clonotype occurred many times. This chain links TRBV7-8 with TRBJ2-3; D is ambiguous. From germline, CDR1 is SGHVS and CDR2 FQNEAQ. Trimming cost V 0 bases and J 2 bases, with 12 bases left between them. The CDR3 is made up of 16 amino acids. The CDR3 nucleotides are TGTGCCAGCAGCTTAGCTCCGGGTCCGACCACAGATACGCAGTATTTT. It specifies CASSLAPGPTTDTQYF.

The rearrangement uses TRBV4-3 and TRBJ1-1; D is ambiguous. Germline V gene data show CDR1 as LGHNA and CDR2 as YSLEER. Trimming pared 0 bases from V and 2 bases from J, leaving 13 bases between. The CDR3 spans 16 residues. The DNA for the CDR3 is TGCGCCAGCAGCCAAGATAGGGCAGGAGGAAACACTGAAGCTTTCTTT. Protein product: CASSQDRAGGNTEAFF.

This clonotype has only a few counts. The CDR3 region has the DNA TGTGCCATCAGTGAACTAGCGTCCTCCTACGAGCAGTACTTC. It specifies CAISELASSYEQYF. The chain recombines TRBV10-3 with TRBJ2-7; TRBD2 aligns across 7 bases. This CDR3 spans 14 amino acids. CDR1 is ENHRY and CDR2 is SYGVKD in the germline V gene. Unmatched junction bases numbered 2, after V lost 3 bases and J lost 0 bases.

This clonotype was seen many times. V and J are TRBV7-2 and TRBJ2-3; 10 nucleotides line up with TRBD2. Germline V gene sequence: CDR1 SGHTA, CDR2 FQGNSA. The CDR3 spans 17 residues. V shed 5 bases and J 6 bases; nucleotides not matched to a gene: 14. The CDR3 loop is CASSPGLAASMRDTQYF. CDR3 nucleotide sequence: TGTGCCAGCAGCCCAGGACTAGCGGCTAGCATGAGGGATACGCAGTATTTT. Full variable domain (remainder filled in from reference TRBV7-2 and TRBJ2-3): GAGVSQSPSNKVTEKGKDVELRCDPISGHTALYWYRQSLGQGLEFLIYFQGNSAPDKSGLPSDRFSAERTGGSVSTLTIQRTQQEDSAVYLCASSPGLAASMRDTQYFGPGTRLTVL.

Worth noting for this clonotype: A much larger clone lies one base from this, so it may be a read error. The chain employs TRBV29-1 and TRBJ2-5; 7 bases are shared with TRBD1. Per the germline V gene, CDR1 is SQVTM and CDR2 is ANQGSEA. The CDR3 spans 13 residues. The CDR3 sequence is CSANGQAGETEYF. The CDR3 DNA reads TGCAGCGCGAATGGACAGGCCGGGGAGACCGAGTACTTC.

This clonotype showed up many times. The chain links TRBV4-1 to TRBJ1-2, with TRBD1 as a possible D gene (6 bases). The germline V gene encodes CDR1 MGHRA and CDR2 YSYEKL. V lost 3 bases to trimming and J lost 7 bases, with 15 bases between them. The CDR3 totals 14 residues. In nucleotides, the CDR3 is TGCGCCAGCAGCCAGGGCCGACAGGCTATTGGCTACACCTTC. It yields the protein CASSQGRQAIGYTF.

The V call is TRBV7-6, the J call TRBJ2-3; possible D gene TRBD2, 7 bases. Trimming took off 1 base at V and 9 bases at J, with 17 bases between the two ends. CDR3 length: 15 residues. Looked up from germline, CDR1 is SGHVS and CDR2 is FNYEAQ. The CDR3, as DNA: TGTGCCAGCAGCTTAGGAGGGGGGGCCGGAGAGACGCAGTATTTT. Its protein product is CASSLGGGAGETQYF.